Shown below are 19 T cell receptor beta chains from a single sample sequenced in a study of beta chain features in type 1 diabetes. These receptors are not linked to any known antigen. Study-wide results and limits: Type 1 diabetes patients had TCRB CDR3s that were shorter (moderately but significantly so) in all four CD4+ subsets.

Sequencing targeted expressed TCRB transcripts, as all isolated RNA had been reverse transcribed. Measured with immunoSEQ multiplex PCR; TCRdb has only the in-frame clones, and not every one. The data hold about 180,000 clones, with roughly 8% observed a single time. What was sequenced was central memory CD4+ T cells from blood. Source of these receptors: a man between 18 and 29 years old with type 1 diabetes.

Only a few counts were recorded for this clone. The chain is built from TRBV27 and TRBJ1-2; D perhaps matches TRBD1 (5 bases). V was clipped by 7 bases and J by 2 bases, with 14 bases between them. The CDR3 sequence is 14 residues long. CDR1 is MNHEY and CDR2 is SMNVEV in the germline V gene (reference sequence). Here the CDR3 DNA reads TGTGCCAGCACTCCGTTGGGACTAAACTATGGCTACACCTTC. This codes for CASTPLGLNYGYTF.

This rearrangement joins TRBV5-6 to TRBJ1-5; D may be TRBD1 (5 bases). The CDR3 is 14 residues long. Trimming took off 1 base at V and 5 bases at J, with 10 bases between the two ends. Per the germline V gene, CDR1 is SGHDT and CDR2 is YYEEEE. Here the CDR3 DNA reads TGTGCCAGCAGCTTGAGACGGGGGGATCAGCCCCAGCATTTT. As protein: CASSLRRGDQPQHF.

V usage is TRBV6-1 and J usage is TRBJ2-7; TRBD2 aligns across 7 bases. V shed 6 bases, J shed 3 bases, and the junction held 11 bases outside the gene matches. CDR3 length equals 15 residues. Germline CDR1 MNHNS, CDR2 SASEGT. Written as DNA, the CDR3 is TGTGCCAGCAGGGGGGAGGGAGGGTACGGCTACGAGCAGTACTTC. The encoded protein is CASRGEGGYGYEQYF.

Only a few counts were recorded for this clone. This chain uses TRBV19 with TRBJ1-4; 8 nucleotides align to TRBD1. This CDR3 is built from 16 residues. Germline trimming cut 6 bases from V and 8 bases from J; bases unmatched to any gene: 14. Germline-derived CDR1 and CDR2 are LNHDA and SQIVND (reference sequence). The CDR3 nucleotides are TGTGCCAGTAGGAGTATGGTGACAGGGGACCGCGAAAAACTGTTTTTT. Translation gives CASRSMVTGDREKLFF.

The V and J genes are TRBV6-1 and TRBJ1-1; 8 bases are a match to TRBD1. V trimming: 9 bases; J trimming: 6 bases; junction bases outside the gene matches: 6. This CDR3 comprises 12 residues. Germline loops: CDR1 MNHNS, CDR2 SASEGT. Written as DNA, the CDR3 is TGTGCCAGTAACAGGGGGAGTGCTGAAGCTTTCTTT. Its protein is CASNRGSAEAFF.

The rearrangement links TRBV29-1 to TRBJ1-2, with D tentatively TRBD1 (6 bases). Germline CDR1 SQVTM, CDR2 ANQGSEA. This CDR3 spans 15 amino acids. V lost 7 bases, J lost 2 bases, and 20 bases lay in between. The CDR3 bases are TGCAGCGCCACCCTCCTCTACAGGGAAAACTATGGCTACACCTTC. As protein: CSATLLYRENYGYTF.

The J gene is TRBJ2-7, the V gene TRBV18; 8 bases are a match to TRBD1. Losses at the gene ends were 3 bases for V and 2 bases for J; bases not matched to a gene: 3. The CDR3 has 14 residues. Germline values: CDR1 KGHSH, CDR2 LQKENI. The CDR3 protein is CASSPVQGAYEQYF. In DNA form, the CDR3 reads TGTGCCAGCTCACCGGTACAGGGGGCCTACGAGCAGTACTTC.

This clone was picked up many times. The J gene is TRBJ2-7, the V gene TRBV28; 8 bases are shared with TRBD1. Germline lookup yields CDR1 MDHEN and CDR2 SYDVKM. The CDR3 contains 14 residues. The V and J ends lost 8 bases and 3 bases, in that order; junction bases with no gene match: 9. Here the CDR3 DNA reads TGTGCCAGCTCCTGGAGGACAGGGATCTACGAGCAGTACTTC. This encodes CASSWRTGIYEQYF.

The chain carries TRBV5-1 and TRBJ2-5; D perhaps matches TRBD1 (6 bases). Deletions cut 2 bases from V and 2 bases from J, with 13 bases between. Per germline, CDR1 SGHRS and CDR2 YFSETQ. The CDR3 runs 15 residues. The CDR3 region is CASSLQGTAQETQYF. The CDR3 region has the DNA TGCGCCAGCAGCTTACAGGGTACCGCGCAAGAGACCCAGTACTTC.

This sequence joins TRBV7-9 and TRBJ1-1; tentatively, D is TRBD1 (5 bases). The V gene's germline CDR1 is SEHNR and CDR2 FQNEAQ (reference sequence). The CDR3 totals 14 residues. The ends were cut back, 1 base at V and 6 bases at J, with 12 bases in the middle. As DNA, the CDR3 is TGTGCCAGCAGCTTAGAACCAGGGAAGGCTGAAGCTTTCTTT. This translates into CASSLEPGKAEAFF.

The sample holds a few counts of this clone. V gene TRBV15 combines with J gene TRBJ2-1, with D maybe TRBD1 (5 bases). The CDR3 has 12 residues. The V end was cut by 8 bases, the J end by 4 bases, with 9 bases between. Germline V gene sequence: CDR1 LNHNV, CDR2 YYDKDF (reference sequence). CDR3 in amino acids: CATGAVYNEQFF. The CDR3 bases are TGTGCCACCGGGGCAGTTTACAATGAGCAGTTCTTC.

This clone was seen only a few times. CDR3 region: CAWSLPYEQYF. As DNA, the CDR3 is TGTGCCTGGAGTCTTCCCTACGAGCAGTACTTC. The genes are TRBV30 and TRBJ2-7, with unresolved D. Trimming left V 2 bases short and J 2 bases short, with 4 bases between. The length of the CDR3 is 11 residues. The germline CDR1 and CDR2 sequences are GTSNPN and SVGIG (reference sequence).

V usage is TRBV28 and J usage is TRBJ1-2; D is unclear. Germline CDR1 and CDR2: MDHEN and SYDVKM. The CDR3 contains 12 residues. V lost 8 bases, J lost 3 bases, and 10 bases lay in between. CDR3 coding DNA: TGTGCCAGCGCGTCAGGCTACTATGGCTACACCTTC. It encodes CASASGYYGYTF.

The V call is TRBV29-1, the J call TRBJ2-7, with 8 nucleotides matching TRBD1. The tail of the sequence fits TRBJ2-5 better, so the J call may be wrong. CDR1 is SQVTM, CDR2 ANQGSEA, per germline. The CDR3 contains 12 residues. The CDR3 is CSFDRGTETQYF. The DNA of the CDR3 is TGCAGCTTCGACAGGGGCACAGAGACCCAGTACTTC.

The sample holds a few counts of this clone. The V and J genes are TRBV5-1 and TRBJ2-3; TRBD2 matches 7 bases. CDR3 length: 17 amino acids. Trimming removed 0 bases from V and 2 bases from J; junction bases left unmatched: 9. Germline loops: CDR1 SGHRS, CDR2 YFSETQ. CDR3 in amino acids: CASSLVGLESPTDTQYF. The CDR3 DNA follows: TGCGCCAGCAGCTTGGTTGGACTAGAATCCCCCACAGATACGCAGTATTTT.

This clone was seen only a few times. The chain has TRBV10-3 and TRBJ1-2; a possible D gene is TRBD1 (6 bases). In germline, CDR1 is ENHRY, CDR2 SYGVKD. The CDR3 is 15 amino acids. Trimming left V 4 bases short and J 4 bases short, with 16 bases between. CDR3 in DNA: TGTGCCATCAGTGCTCAGGGGTCGTCGGGCTATGGCTACACCTTC. Its protein product is CAISAQGSSGYGYTF.

The chain joins TRBV7-2 to TRBJ1-3, with D possibly matching TRBD1 (5 bases). V lost 5 bases and J lost 0, with 14 bases in between. The CDR3 extends over 16 amino acids. CDR1 SGHTA and CDR2 FQGNSA come from the germline V gene. The CDR3 here is CASSPQAAGSGNTIYF. CDR3 bases: TGTGCCAGCAGCCCACAGGCGGCAGGCTCTGGAAACACCATATATTTT.

CDR3: CASSHLRGARYNEQFF. For the CDR3, the DNA is TGTGCCAGCAGCCATTTACGTGGGGCCAGATACAATGAGCAGTTCTTC. The V gene is TRBV7-8, the J gene TRBJ2-1; maybe TRBD1 (5 bases). CDR3 length: 16 residues. CDR1 SGHVS and CDR2 FQNEAQ come from the germline V gene. Trimming took 5 bases from V and 4 from J, leaving 18 bases between them. The full variable domain, in which reference TRBV7-8 and TRBJ2-1 provide the parts outside the CDR3, is GAGVSQSPRYKVAKRGQDVALRCDPISGHVSLFWYQQALGQGPEFLTYFQNEAQLDKSGLPSDRFFAERPEGSVSTLKIQRTQQEDSAVYLCASSHLRGARYNEQFFGPGTRLTVL.

V gene TRBV6-5 combines with J gene TRBJ1-5; no clear D. CDR1 is MNHEY, CDR2 SVGAGI, per germline. V was trimmed by 6 bases and J by 6 bases, leaving 9 bases between them. The CDR3 has 12 amino acids. CDR3 residues: CASSPVPQPQHF. In nucleotides, the CDR3 is TGTGCCAGCAGCCCCGTTCCTCAGCCCCAGCATTTT.